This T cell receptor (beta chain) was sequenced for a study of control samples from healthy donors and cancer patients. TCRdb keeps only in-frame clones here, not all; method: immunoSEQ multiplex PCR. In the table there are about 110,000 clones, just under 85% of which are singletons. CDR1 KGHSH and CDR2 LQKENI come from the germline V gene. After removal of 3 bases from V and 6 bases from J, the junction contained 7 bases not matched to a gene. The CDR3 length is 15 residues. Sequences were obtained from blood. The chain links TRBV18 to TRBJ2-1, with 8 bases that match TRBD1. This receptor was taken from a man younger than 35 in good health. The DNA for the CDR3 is TGTGCCAGCTCACCGGGTAGGGACAGGTTCAATGAGCAGTTCTTC. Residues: CASSPGRDRFNEQFF.